Listed below are T cell receptor beta chains from one sample, sequenced in a study of blood T cell repertoires in COVID-19. Assay used: immunoSEQ multiplex PCR; TCRdb lists only in-frame clones, some missing. The sample has about 160,000 clones, roughly four fifths seen once. Input material: peripheral blood. These receptors were taken from a man aged 55-75 years with active or convalescent COVID-19. Both conserved end residues are part of each CDR3. Fields, in order: J gene, clone size, V gene, CDR3 protein. Clone size is not always given. Where it is, it says once, few, many or a class for expanded clones.

j_call: TRBJ2-2
clone_size: -
v_call: TRBV19
cdr3_aa: CASSIRPLAGTTGELFF

j_call: TRBJ2-3
clone_size: -
v_call: TRBV7-2
cdr3_aa: CASSLDRGPGTQYF

j_call: TRBJ2-2
clone_size: -
v_call: TRBV19
cdr3_aa: CASSTPGLAAFANTGELFF

j_call: TRBJ2-3
clone_size: -
v_call: TRBV6-8
cdr3_aa: CASSPKGRASNGYF

j_call: TRBJ1-6
clone_size: once
v_call: TRBV10-3
cdr3_aa: CAISEKMISSYNSPLHF

j_call: TRBJ1-4
clone_size: once
v_call: TRBV2
cdr3_aa: CASSENWRDATNEKLFF

j_call: TRBJ2-1
clone_size: -
v_call: TRBV7-9
cdr3_aa: CASSFTAGPGLNQEQFF

j_call: TRBJ1-2
clone_size: -
v_call: TRBV2
cdr3_aa: CASSSRQGNYGYTF

j_call: TRBJ1-5
clone_size: -
v_call: TRBV12-5
cdr3_aa: CASAAGKNQPQHF

j_call: TRBJ1-5
clone_size: -
v_call: TRBV14
cdr3_aa: CASSSTGGNQPQHF

j_call: TRBJ1-6
clone_size: -
v_call: TRBV28
cdr3_aa: CASRRQGAWNSPLHF

j_call: TRBJ2-7
clone_size: once
v_call: TRBV5-1
cdr3_aa: CASGGGGGGPYEQYF

j_call: TRBJ2-7
clone_size: -
v_call: TRBV5-1
cdr3_aa: CASSGGTGGGEQYF

j_call: TRBJ1-2
clone_size: -
v_call: TRBV19
cdr3_aa: CASGSGEGNYGYTF

j_call: TRBJ2-2
clone_size: few
v_call: TRBV7-9
cdr3_aa: CASSLRPSGRADTGELFF

j_call: TRBJ1-2
clone_size: few
v_call: TRBV6-5
cdr3_aa: CASSYRQSAQNYGYTF

j_call: TRBJ2-7
clone_size: -
v_call: TRBV11-2
cdr3_aa: CASSLGGGWDYEQYF

j_call: TRBJ1-4
clone_size: once
v_call: TRBV27
cdr3_aa: CASSPRQGGTNEKLFF

j_call: TRBJ1-5
clone_size: -
v_call: TRBV19
cdr3_aa: CASNRQYSNQPQHF

j_call: TRBJ1-5
clone_size: -
v_call: TRBV3-1/TRBV3-2
cdr3_aa: CASSSGPIRQPQHF

j_call: TRBJ1-3
clone_size: -
v_call: TRBV5-6
cdr3_aa: CASSRQGYNSGNTIYF

j_call: TRBJ1-5
clone_size: -
v_call: TRBV20-1
cdr3_aa: CSAESGQPQHF

j_call: TRBJ2-3
clone_size: -
v_call: TRBV7-8
cdr3_aa: CASSFTTGPATDTQYF

j_call: TRBJ1-5
clone_size: once
v_call: TRBV18
cdr3_aa: CASSTSEDQPQHF

j_call: TRBJ2-7
clone_size: -
v_call: TRBV11-1
cdr3_aa: CASSSRTSGASYEQYF

j_call: TRBJ2-5
clone_size: -
v_call: TRBV14
cdr3_aa: CASSQADSLETQYF

j_call: TRBJ2-1
clone_size: -
v_call: TRBV2
cdr3_aa: CASSLGLAGGPSYNEQFF

j_call: TRBJ1-2
clone_size: few
v_call: TRBV6-1
cdr3_aa: CASSEGLGRRDDYTF

j_call: TRBJ2-3
clone_size: -
v_call: TRBV10-1
cdr3_aa: CASRTSGIDTQYF

j_call: TRBJ2-5
clone_size: -
v_call: TRBV7-9
cdr3_aa: CASSLLQGKETQYF

j_call: TRBJ2-1
clone_size: once
v_call: TRBV14
cdr3_aa: CASSPGTGVSSGGPYEQFF

j_call: TRBJ2-5
clone_size: -
v_call: TRBV29-1
cdr3_aa: CSVMRETQYF

j_call: TRBJ1-1
clone_size: once
v_call: TRBV7-8
cdr3_aa: CASSLGRDRVTAFF

j_call: TRBJ1-5
clone_size: few
v_call: TRBV28
cdr3_aa: CASRTGNQPQHF

j_call: TRBJ1-6
clone_size: -
v_call: TRBV5-1
cdr3_aa: CASSPGTGGNSPLHF

j_call: TRBJ1-2
clone_size: few
v_call: TRBV3-1/TRBV3-2
cdr3_aa: CASSHGAGTGDGYTF

j_call: TRBJ2-2
clone_size: -
v_call: TRBV2
cdr3_aa: CASSLRDTGELFF

j_call: TRBJ2-1
clone_size: -
v_call: TRBV18
cdr3_aa: CASSPPQGGQGNEQFF

j_call: TRBJ1-1
clone_size: -
v_call: TRBV6-2/TRBV6-3
cdr3_aa: CASSYSTDTEAFF

j_call: TRBJ1-4
clone_size: -
v_call: TRBV18
cdr3_aa: CASSPPIGVEKLFF

j_call: TRBJ1-2
clone_size: -
v_call: TRBV7-9
cdr3_aa: CASSMGQGANYGYTF

j_call: TRBJ1-1
clone_size: -
v_call: TRBV6-5
cdr3_aa: CATSKRRQNTEAFF

j_call: TRBJ1-1
clone_size: once
v_call: TRBV7-9
cdr3_aa: CASSFPDRGKNTEAFF

j_call: TRBJ2-7
clone_size: -
v_call: TRBV7-6
cdr3_aa: CASSLVRDNPTYEQYF

j_call: TRBJ1-5
clone_size: -
v_call: TRBV19
cdr3_aa: CASSIVRAGGSTGGNQPQHF

j_call: TRBJ2-4
clone_size: -
v_call: TRBV21-1
cdr3_aa: CASSKDGVAKNIQYF

j_call: TRBJ2-5
clone_size: -
v_call: TRBV6-1
cdr3_aa: CASSDLGTGVETQYF

j_call: TRBJ2-7
clone_size: -
v_call: TRBV6-1
cdr3_aa: CASSPQGFHEQYF

j_call: TRBJ2-7
clone_size: -
v_call: TRBV2
cdr3_aa: CASRREHYEQYF

j_call: TRBJ1-2
clone_size: -
v_call: TRBV5-5
cdr3_aa: CASSPEPGQPYGYTF

j_call: TRBJ2-7
clone_size: -
v_call: TRBV12-3/TRBV12-4
cdr3_aa: CASSTARGEQYF

j_call: TRBJ1-5
clone_size: -
v_call: TRBV28
cdr3_aa: CASQKYRGNQPQHF

j_call: TRBJ1-4
clone_size: few
v_call: TRBV7-2
cdr3_aa: CASSLPVDRRNEKLFF

j_call: TRBJ2-5
clone_size: -
v_call: TRBV2
cdr3_aa: CASTILGTSQETQYF

j_call: TRBJ2-7
clone_size: -
v_call: TRBV5-4
cdr3_aa: CASSPWEVSSYEQYF

j_call: TRBJ2-7
clone_size: -
v_call: TRBV3-1/TRBV3-2
cdr3_aa: CASSQEGLYRAGEQYF

j_call: TRBJ2-1
clone_size: -
v_call: TRBV9
cdr3_aa: CASSGGGGTSEEQFF

j_call: TRBJ1-2
clone_size: once
v_call: TRBV14
cdr3_aa: CASSQDLRGSGYTF

j_call: TRBJ1-1
clone_size: few
v_call: TRBV7-9
cdr3_aa: CASSSMTGGTEAFF

j_call: TRBJ2-7
clone_size: -
v_call: TRBV6-6
cdr3_aa: CASRSGLAGNEQYF